This TCR beta chain was captured by sequencing in a study of cytomegalovirus exposure and HLA in healthy donors. Findings of the study overall: TCR beta sequences reportedly predicted most subjects' HLA-A and HLA-B alleles accurately.

PCR was performed using 60 Vbeta and 13 Jbeta primers. Clones were sequenced by immunoSEQ multiplex PCR, and TCRdb holds only the in-frame ones, with some missing. This table has roughly 150,000 clones, around 80% appearing once. In the case of this clone: Its antigen is still unknown.

Trimming removed 4 bases at V and 0 bases at J, with 10 bases between. Germline loops: CDR1 SGHRS, CDR2 YFSETQ. The CDR3 totals 15 residues. The chain recombines TRBV5-1 with TRBJ1-4; perhaps TRBD1 as D (6 bases). Sequencing input: PBMCs. This clonotype was obtained from a woman between 18 and 30 years old in good health and CMV-seronegative. The CDR3 DNA sequence: TGCGCCAGCAGCCCAGGACAGCCAACTAATGAAAAACTGTTTTTT. It specifies CASSPGQPTNEKLFF. Combining the CDR3 with reference TRBV5-1 and TRBJ1-4 gives the whole variable domain KAGVTQTPRYLIKTRGQQVTLSCSPISGHRSVSWYQQTPGQGLQFLFEYFSETQRNKGNFPGRFSGRQFSNSRSEMNVSTLELGDSALYLCASSPGQPTNEKLFFGSGTQLSVL.